This TCR beta chain was retrieved from a study of early T cells in non-severe SARS-CoV-2 infection. Study-level background: It was bulk RNA from unsorted whole blood that was sequenced, and the chains were unpaired.

Study findings and constraints: There was a bias toward anti-spike CD8 responses in VDJdb matching, which missed private and CD4 specificities.

Unique molecular identifiers were affixed to single, distinct cDNA molecules. TCRdb passed the 5' RACE reads through MiXCR, listing each CDR3 protein once. The sample has about 26,000 distinct CDR3 sequences, more than 3.5% seen once. This CDR3 spans 16 amino acids. Between the trimmed V and J ends, which lost 10 bases and 0 bases, there was a span of 21 bases. CDR1 MNHEY and CDR2 SMNVEV come from the germline V gene (reference sequence). This clonotype has a count of ten or more. Its antigen is undetermined. The chain uses TRBV27 and TRBJ1-1, with D tentatively TRBD1 (6 bases). The TCR comes from an adult who was a healthcare worker with PCR-confirmed SARS-CoV-2 infection or an uninfected control (not recorded which). Sequencing used whole blood. DNA of the CDR3: TGTGCCACCGCCAAGGGGGGGGCTAACATGAACACTGAAGCTTTCTTT. Translation: CATAKGGANMNTEAFF.